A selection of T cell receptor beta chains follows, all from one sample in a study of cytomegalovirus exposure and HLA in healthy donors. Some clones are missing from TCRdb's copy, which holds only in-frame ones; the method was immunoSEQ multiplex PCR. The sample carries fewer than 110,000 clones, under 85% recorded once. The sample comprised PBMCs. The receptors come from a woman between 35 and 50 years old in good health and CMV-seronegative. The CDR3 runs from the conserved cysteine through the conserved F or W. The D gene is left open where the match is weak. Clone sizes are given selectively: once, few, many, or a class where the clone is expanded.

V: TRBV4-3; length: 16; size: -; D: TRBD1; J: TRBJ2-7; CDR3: CASSRGTGGWGQEQYF; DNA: TGCGCCAGCAGCCGAGGCACAGGGGGCTGGGGGCAGGAGCAGTACTTC
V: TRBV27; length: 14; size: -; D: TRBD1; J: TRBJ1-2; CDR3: CASSKRQGVHGYTF; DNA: TGTGCCAGCAGCAAAAGACAGGGGGTACATGGCTACACCTTC
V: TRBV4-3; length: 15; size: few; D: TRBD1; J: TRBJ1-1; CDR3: CASSQGDSMNTEAFF; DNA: TGCGCCAGCAGCCAGGGGGACAGCATGAACACTGAAGCTTTCTTT
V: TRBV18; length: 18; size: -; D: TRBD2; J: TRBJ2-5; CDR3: CASSPDRAPGLAIETQYF; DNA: TGTGCCAGCTCACCCGACAGGGCCCCGGGACTAGCGATAGAGACCCAGTACTTC
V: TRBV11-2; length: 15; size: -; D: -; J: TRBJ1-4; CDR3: CASSQSLQLNEKLFF; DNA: TGTGCCAGCAGCCAAAGTCTACAGTTGAATGAAAAACTGTTTTTT
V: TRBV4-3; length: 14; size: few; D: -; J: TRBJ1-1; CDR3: CASSQDQANTEAFF; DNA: TGCGCCAGCAGCCAAGATCAAGCGAACACTGAAGCTTTCTTT
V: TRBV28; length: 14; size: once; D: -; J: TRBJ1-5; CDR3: CASSRGVSNQPQHF; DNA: TGTGCCAGCAGCCGGGGGGTGAGCAATCAGCCCCAGCATTTT
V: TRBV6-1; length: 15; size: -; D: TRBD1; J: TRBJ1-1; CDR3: CASSQGQRRNTEAFF; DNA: TGTGCCAGCAGTCAGGGACAGAGGAGGAATACTGAAGCTTTCTTT
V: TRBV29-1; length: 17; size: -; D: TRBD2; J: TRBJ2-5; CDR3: CSVEGGLAGRRGETQYF; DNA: TGCAGCGTTGAAGGGGGACTAGCGGGAAGACGGGGCGAGACCCAGTACTTC
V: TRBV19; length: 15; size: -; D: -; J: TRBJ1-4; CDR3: CASSHDAARGEKLFF; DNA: TGTGCCAGTAGCCACGACGCAGCCCGAGGGGAAAAACTGTTTTTT
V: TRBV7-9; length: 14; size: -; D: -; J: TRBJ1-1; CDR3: CSSSPQALVTEAFF; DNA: TGTTCCAGCAGCCCACAGGCTTTGGTCACTGAAGCTTTCTTT
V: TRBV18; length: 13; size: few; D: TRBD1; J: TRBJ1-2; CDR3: CASATYGDRHYTF; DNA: TGTGCCAGCGCGACATATGGGGACAGACACTACACCTTC
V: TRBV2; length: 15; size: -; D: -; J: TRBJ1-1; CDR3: CASSERQAMNTEAFF; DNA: TGTGCCAGCAGTGAAAGACAGGCCATGAACACTGAAGCTTTCTTT
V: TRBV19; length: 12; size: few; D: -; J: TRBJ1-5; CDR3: CASSWSNQPQHF; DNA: TGTGCCAGTAGTTGGAGTAATCAGCCCCAGCATTTT
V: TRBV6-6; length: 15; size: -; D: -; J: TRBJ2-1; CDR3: CASSHTRVAYNEQFF; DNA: TGTGCCAGCAGTCACACTAGGGTTGCCTACAATGAGCAGTTCTTC
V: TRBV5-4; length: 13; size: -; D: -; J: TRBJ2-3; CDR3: CASSRDNTDTQYF; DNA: TGTGCCAGCAGCAGGGACAACACAGATACGCAGTATTTT
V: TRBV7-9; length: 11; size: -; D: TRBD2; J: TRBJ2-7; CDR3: CASSWGGEQYF; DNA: TGTGCCAGCAGCTGGGGGGGGGAGCAGTACTTC
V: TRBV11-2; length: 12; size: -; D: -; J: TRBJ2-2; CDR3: CASSQFTGELFF; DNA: TGTGCCAGCAGCCAGTTCACCGGGGAGCTGTTTTTT
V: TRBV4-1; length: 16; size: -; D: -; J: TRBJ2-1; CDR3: CASSPIGRDDLGEQFF; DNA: TGCGCCAGCAGCCCAATCGGGCGGGATGATTTGGGTGAGCAGTTCTTC
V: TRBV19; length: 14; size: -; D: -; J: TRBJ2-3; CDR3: CASSTSWGVDTQYF; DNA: TGTGCCAGTAGTACTTCGTGGGGGGTAGATACGCAGTATTTT
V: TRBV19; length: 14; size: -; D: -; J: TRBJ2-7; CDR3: CASSSLAFSYEQYF; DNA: TGTGCCAGTAGTTCTCTAGCGTTCTCCTACGAGCAGTACTTC
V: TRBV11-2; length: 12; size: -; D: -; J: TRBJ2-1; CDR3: CATPSAGNEQFF; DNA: TGTGCCACCCCCTCGGCAGGCAATGAGCAGTTCTTC
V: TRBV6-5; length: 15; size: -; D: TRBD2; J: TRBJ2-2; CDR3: CASTPRAGAPGELFF; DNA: TGTGCCAGCACCCCACGAGCGGGGGCCCCCGGGGAGCTGTTTTTT
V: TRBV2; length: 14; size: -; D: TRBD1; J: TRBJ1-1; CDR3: CASRGQGARTEAFF; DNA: TGTGCCAGCAGGGGACAGGGGGCCCGCACTGAAGCTTTCTTT
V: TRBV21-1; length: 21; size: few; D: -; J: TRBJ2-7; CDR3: CASIIFSRDRVVGGAGYEQYF; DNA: TGTGCCAGCATCATTTTTTCCCGGGACAGGGTGGTGGGGGGGGCGGGCTACGAGCAGTACTTC
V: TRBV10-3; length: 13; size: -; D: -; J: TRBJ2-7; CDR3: CAISEGRFYEQYF; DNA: TGTGCCATCAGTGAGGGCAGGTTTTACGAGCAGTACTTC
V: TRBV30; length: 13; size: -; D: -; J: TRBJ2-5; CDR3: CAWSLGGRETQYF; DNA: TGTGCCTGGAGTTTGGGGGGGCGAGAGACCCAGTACTTC
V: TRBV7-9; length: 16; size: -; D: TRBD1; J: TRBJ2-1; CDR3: CASSLAQGVIYNEQFF; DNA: TGTGCCAGCAGCTTAGCGCAGGGGGTGATATACAATGAGCAGTTCTTC
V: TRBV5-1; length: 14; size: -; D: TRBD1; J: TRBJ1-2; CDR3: CASSLGDRTNGYTF; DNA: TGCGCCAGCAGCTTGGGGGACAGGACTAATGGCTACACCTTC
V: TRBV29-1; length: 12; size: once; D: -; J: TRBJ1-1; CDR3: CSVDYGNTEAFF; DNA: TGCAGCGTTGATTACGGGAACACTGAAGCTTTCTTT
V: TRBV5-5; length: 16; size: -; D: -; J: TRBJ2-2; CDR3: CASSLEEGFKAGELFF; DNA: TGTGCCAGCAGCTTGGAGGAGGGTTTTAAAGCCGGAGAGCTGTTTTTT
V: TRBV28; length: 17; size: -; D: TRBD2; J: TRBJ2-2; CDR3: CASTGLALKRNTGELFF; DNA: TGTGCCAGCACGGGACTAGCTCTAAAAAGGAACACCGGGGAGCTGTTTTTT
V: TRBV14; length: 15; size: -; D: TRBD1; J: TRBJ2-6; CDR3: CASRQGFSGANVLTF; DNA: TGTGCCAGCCGACAGGGCTTCTCTGGGGCCAACGTCCTGACTTTC
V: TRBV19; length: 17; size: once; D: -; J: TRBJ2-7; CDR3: CASSIAGGGSGVYEQYF; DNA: TGTGCCAGTAGTATTGCGGGTGGGGGGTCAGGCGTCTACGAGCAGTACTTC
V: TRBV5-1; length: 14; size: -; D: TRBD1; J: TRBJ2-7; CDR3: CASSPDRAGYEQYF; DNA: TGCGCCAGCAGCCCGGACAGGGCGGGGTACGAGCAGTACTTC
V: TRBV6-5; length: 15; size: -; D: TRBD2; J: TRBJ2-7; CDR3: CASSRTGGVGAEQYF; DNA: TGTGCCAGCAGTCGAACCGGGGGGGTCGGGGCCGAGCAGTACTTC
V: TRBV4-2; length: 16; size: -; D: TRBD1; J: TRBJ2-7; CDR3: CASSQRTGVNAYEQYF; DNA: TGTGCCAGCAGCCAACGTACAGGGGTAAATGCTTACGAGCAGTACTTC
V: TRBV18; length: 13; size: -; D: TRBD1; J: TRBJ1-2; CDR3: CASSPGTDYGYTF; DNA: TGTGCCAGCTCACCCGGGACAGACTATGGCTACACCTTC
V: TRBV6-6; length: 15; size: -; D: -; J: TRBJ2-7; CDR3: CASSSIRGGSYEQYF; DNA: TGTGCCAGCAGTTCAATCAGGGGTGGCTCCTACGAGCAGTACTTC